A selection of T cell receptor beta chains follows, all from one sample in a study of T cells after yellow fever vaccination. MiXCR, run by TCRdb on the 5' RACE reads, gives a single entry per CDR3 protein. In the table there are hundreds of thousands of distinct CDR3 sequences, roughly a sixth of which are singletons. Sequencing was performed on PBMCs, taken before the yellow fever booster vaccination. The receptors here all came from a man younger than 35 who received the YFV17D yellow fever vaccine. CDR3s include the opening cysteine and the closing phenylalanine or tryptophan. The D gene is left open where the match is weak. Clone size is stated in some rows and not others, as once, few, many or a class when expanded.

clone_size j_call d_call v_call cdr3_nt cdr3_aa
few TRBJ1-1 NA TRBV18 TGTGCCAGCTCACCCCCCTGGGGGGGCTCGGGTGAAGCTTTCTTT CASSPPWGGSGEAFF
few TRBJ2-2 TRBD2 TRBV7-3 TGTGCCTCTCGAGGAGGCGGGGGGTTCACCGGGGAGCTGTTTTTT CASRGGGGFTGELFF
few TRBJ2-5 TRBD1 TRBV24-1 TGTGCCACCATCATGCCCCAGGACAGGGGGCAAGAGACCCAGTACTTC CATIMPQDRGQETQYF
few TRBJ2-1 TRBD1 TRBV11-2 TGTGCCAGCAGGGACAGGGTAAATGAGCAGTTCTTC CASRDRVNEQFF
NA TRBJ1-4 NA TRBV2 TGTGCCAGCATTAGTTCAGGGGAAAAACTGTTTTTT CASISSGEKLFF
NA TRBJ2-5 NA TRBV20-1 TGCAGTGCCCCCCCGGAAGGGAAAGAGACCCAGTACTTC CSAPPEGKETQYF
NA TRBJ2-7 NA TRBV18 TGTGCCAGCTCACCACCTTCCCGCGTCGAGCAGTACTTC CASSPPSRVEQYF
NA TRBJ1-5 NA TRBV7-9 TGTGCCAGCAGCTTGGCAGGGTCATATCAGCCCCAGCATTTT CASSLAGSYQPQHF
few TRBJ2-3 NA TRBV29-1 TGCAGCGTTGCGGAGGGTTGGACAGATACGCAGTATTTT CSVAEGWTDTQYF
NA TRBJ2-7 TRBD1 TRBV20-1 TGCAGTGCTAGTTCGGGACAGGGTTTAACCTACGAGCAGTACTTC CSASSGQGLTYEQYF
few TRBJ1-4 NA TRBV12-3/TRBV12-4 TGTGCCAGCAACCGTGCAACTAATGAAAAACTGTTTTTT CASNRATNEKLFF
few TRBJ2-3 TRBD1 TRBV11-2 TGTGCCAGCAGCCCAGGGACAGGTTCCGGTACGCAGTATTTT CASSPGTGSGTQYF
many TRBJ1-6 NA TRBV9 TGTGCCAGCAGCCTCCGAGCAGGGGTCGGGTGGTCACCCCTCCACTTT CASSLRAGVGWSPLHF
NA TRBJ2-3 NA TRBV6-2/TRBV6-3 TGTGCCAGCAGTTACCTTAGCACAGATACGCAGTATTTT CASSYLSTDTQYF
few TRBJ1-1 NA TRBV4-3 TGCGCCAGCAGCGTTCGGGAGAACACTGAAGCTTTCTTT CASSVRENTEAFF
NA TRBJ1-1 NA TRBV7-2 TGTGCCAGCAGCTGGAGGACAGCGAACACTGAAGCTTTCTTT CASSWRTANTEAFF
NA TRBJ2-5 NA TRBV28 TGTGCCAGCAGTTTGTCCGGGGCCTTAATAGAGACCCAGTACTTC CASSLSGALIETQYF
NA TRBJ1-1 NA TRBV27 TGTGCCAGCAGTTTATTTCGTCCAGGGGCCGGGGCCACTGAAGCTTTCTTT CASSLFRPGAGATEAFF
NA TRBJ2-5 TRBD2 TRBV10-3 TGTGCCATCAGTGAGTCGACTAGCGGGGTACCTTCGGCCCAGTACTTC CAISESTSGVPSAQYF
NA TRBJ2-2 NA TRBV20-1 TGCAGTGCCCCTATCAGGTCCACCGGGGAGCTGTTTTTT CSAPIRSTGELFF
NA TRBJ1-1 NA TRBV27 TGTGCCAGCAGTTTCGGGGGGAGGGGCACTGAAGCTTTCTTT CASSFGGRGTEAFF
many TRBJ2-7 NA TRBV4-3 TGCGCCAGCAGCCAAGAGTCCGGACTATCGGACGAGCAGTACTTC CASSQESGLSDEQYF
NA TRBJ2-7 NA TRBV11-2 TGTGCCAGCAGCCCCCAAGGGTACGCCGCCTACGAGCAGTACTTC CASSPQGYAAYEQYF
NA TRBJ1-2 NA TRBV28 TGTGCCAGCAGTTTCCAGGGCTTCGGCTACACCTTC CASSFQGFGYTF
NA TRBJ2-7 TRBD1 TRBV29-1 TGCAGCGTTGAACGACCCAGCTTACAGGGGTTTCAGGAGCAGTACTTC CSVERPSLQGFQEQYF
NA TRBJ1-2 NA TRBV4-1 TGCGCCAGCAGCCAAGATCAACATGTCTACGGCTACACCTTC CASSQDQHVYGYTF
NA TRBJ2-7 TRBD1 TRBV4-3 TGCGCCAGCAGCCAAGTTCTCAGGGGGTCCTACGAGCAGTACTTC CASSQVLRGSYEQYF
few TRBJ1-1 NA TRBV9 TGTGCCAGCAGCGTAAGCGGGGCCGAAGCTTTCTTT CASSVSGAEAFF
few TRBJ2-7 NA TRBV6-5 TGTGCCAGCACCCCTCCCGGTGGAGTCTACGAGCAGTACTTC CASTPPGGVYEQYF
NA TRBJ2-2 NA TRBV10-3 TGTGCCATCAGTGGAGGAGAGAACACCGGGGAGCTGTTTTTT CAISGGENTGELFF
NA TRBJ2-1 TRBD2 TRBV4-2 TGTGCCAGCAGCCAAGATCGGGCGGGGGGACTCTACAATGAGCAGTTCTTC CASSQDRAGGLYNEQFF
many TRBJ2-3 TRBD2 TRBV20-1 TGCAGTGCTAACCCGGGACTAGCGTTTTCAGATACGCAGTATTTT CSANPGLAFSDTQYF
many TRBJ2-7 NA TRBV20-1 TGCAGTGCTAGAGATAGAAGGCAGGATGTTAGTTACGAGCAGTACTTC CSARDRRQDVSYEQYF
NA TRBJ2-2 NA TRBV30 TGTGCCTGGAGCCTGGACCCGGCGACCGGGGAGCTGTTTTTT CAWSLDPATGELFF